This T cell receptor beta chain appears in the sequencing data of a study of CD8 T cells in Susac syndrome. The CDR3 covers 13 residues. Germline V lookup: CDR1 SQVTM, CDR2 ANQGSEA. V was pared by 4 bases and J by 3 bases, with 13 bases between. Those who served as multiple sclerosis controls were treatment-naive patients with stable or active relapsing-remitting disease. Through negative isolation, CD4+ and CD8+ T cells were obtained, while TEMRA cells were enriched using FACS. It was with random hexamers that roughly 0.5 to 1 ug RNA was reverse transcribed. Coverage of TCR beta CDR3 amplification by immunoSEQ multiplex PCR extended to 54 Vbeta and 13 Jbeta. TCRdb fed the immunoSEQ multiplex PCR reads into MiXCR, producing one record per CDR3 protein. The data hold a few hundred thousand distinct CDR3 sequences, with around 95% observed a single time.

The TCR originated in a human donor with multiple sclerosis. The chain employs TRBV29-1 and TRBJ2-7, with D unclear. The sequencing input was CD4+ T cells from PBMCs. CDR3 sequence (DNA): TGCAGCGTTGCTTGGCAAGTGAACTACGAGCAGTACTTC. This encodes CSVAWQVNYEQYF.